This TCR beta chain comes out of a study of shared clonotypes between healthy human individuals (TCRdb year 2020). General notes on the study: The cohort comprised a couple of women and a few men aged 18 to 49 years. Between about 0.8 and 9 billion PBMCs per donor were obtained by leukapheresis. Blood TCR repertoires of five healthy adults were deeply sequenced to estimate repertoire size and the extent of clonotype sharing between individuals. Different laboratories and diverse techniques were used to prepare libraries and sequence TCR repertoires, to increase sequencing depth and limit assay-specific biases.

TCR CDR3 regions were amplified from genomic DNA by multiplex PCR using the deep immunoSEQ assay. Genomic DNA extracted from each cell subset was distributed evenly over all wells of several immunoSEQ 96-well plates, and each plate served as one replicate. For unsorted PBMC, each replicate PCR was loaded with approximately 300 ng genomic DNA, equivalent to 30,000 or so T cell genomes. Ten immunoSEQ deep assay plates were used to sequence unsorted PBMC genomic DNA. Purified libraries were measured with a Qubit 3.0 fluorometer, size-checked on a Bioanalyzer 2100, and measured again with the KAPA Library Quantification kit. Every immunoSEQ 96-well plate was sequenced on a separate single-read 150-cycle Illumina NextSeq 550 flow cell. In the paper's pipeline: Because only junctional sequences without quality scores were contained in the immunoSEQ output, filtering matching that applied to full-length reads could not be performed. Sequences were annotated with PyIR, a Python wrapper for IgBLAST v1.9, and V/J genes and CDR3 were assigned using IMGT germline references. Reads were removed for weak V/J assignments (E-value above 1e-6), missing CDR3, stop codons, out-of-frame junctions, or ambiguous translated residues. V3J clonotypes were defined as sequences sharing an identical inferred V gene, J gene, and CDR3 amino acid sequence. Percentage overlap between repertoires was calculated by dividing the number of shared unique clonotypes by the size of the smaller repertoire. Richness of each repertoire was evaluated using RTK rarefaction, the Chao1 estimator, and Recon v2.1 estimates of unobserved clonotypes. Not all clones reach the TCRdb copy of this immuneACCESS table, which keeps in-frame sequences only. Checked studies attribute under half of the gap to unresolved V genes and leave the rest unexplained. The DNA was the basis for D and trimming; V, J and clone size are from that table. The sample includes fewer than 650,000 clones, with around 78% observed a single time. The top ten constitute 12% of the sample.

Details on this clone: There is no known antigen for this receptor. One base away there is no much larger clone; base qualities are not given.

The CDR3 holds 14 amino acids from the cysteine to the phenylalanine. Only the CDR3 region is kept as DNA, spanning 42 bases read in frame from base 1. V lost 0 bases and J lost 10 bases; the stretch between them is 13 bases long. CDR1 and CDR2 were assigned from the germline V gene as MNHEY and SVGAGI. Donors were healthy HIV-negative adults with no recently reported acute infections or vaccinations. Every donor was a Caucasian adult living in Nashville, Tennessee, USA. For unsorted samples, roughly 81 million PBMCs were counted and genomic DNA was extracted with the QIAamp DNA Blood Mini kit. After blood collection by leukapheresis, PBMCs were isolated using Ficoll-Histopaque density gradient centrifugation and then cryopreserved in the vapor phase of liquid nitrogen. The paper as a whole reports these results and caveats: The small number of donors limited the genetic and exposure-history diversity represented. Pairwise subsampling led to the expectation that sequencing depth would affect the degree of clonotype sharing among donors. Sampling was restricted to blood, and TCR repertoires in tissue are likely to differ from TCR repertoires in blood.

Recombination connected TRBV6-5 to TRBJ2-1; the D gene cannot be resolved beyond TRBD1 or TRBD2, each matching 6 bases. This sequence originates from a woman in her forties in good health. Some clones in this sample may be carry-over from other donors' samples. Sequenced: PBMCs. The DNA sequence is as follows: TGTGCCAGCAGTTACTCCCGCAGGGGAGGAGAGCAGTTCTTC. The translation is CASSYSRRGGEQFF.